This TCR beta chain was obtained from a study of cytotoxic CD8 clonotypes in ibrutinib-treated CLL. In the study overall: Response specimens were obtained following a median treatment duration of approximately 11 months, with a range of 6 to 36. Mean yields were about 280,000 productive templates and 85,000 to 95,000 productive rearrangements per sample.

This CDR3 comprises 15 residues. Trimming left V 7 bases short and J 2 bases short, with 17 bases between. Germline assignment: CDR1 LNHDA and CDR2 SQIVND (reference sequence). Study results and limitations: Sampling time points were not equivalent between sustained-remission and progressing patients. Under therapy, public clonotypes either contracted or stayed stable, and they were uncommon.

Profiling relied on immunoSEQ multiplex PCR, and the TCRdb table lists in-frame clones only, not all of them. Counted here are some 92,000 clones, roughly three quarters occurring once; the ten biggest clones make up roughly 24%. Of note for this clone: What it binds is not known.

The sample consisted of PBMCs, taken after 24 months of ibrutinib treatment. This sequence was found in a human donor with chronic lymphocytic leukemia. The chain links TRBV19 to TRBJ1-2; D is uncertain. The CDR3 here is CASITTRWENYGYTF. The CDR3 DNA is TGTGCCAGTATCACAACACGGTGGGAGAACTATGGCTACACCTTC.